A single sample gave rise to the 25 T cell receptor beta chains below, sequenced in a study of T cell repertoires in cytomegalovirus infection. TCRdb processed the reads anew with MiXCR; each CDR3 protein has one entry. This sample has hundreds of thousands of distinct CDR3 sequences, with 20% to 30% found just once. The sequenced sample was CD8+ T cells from PBMCs. The receptors shown here come from a human donor in good health (CMV status not recorded). Some clones in this sample may be carry-over from other donors' samples.

The CDR3 sequence: CASSYSTGSGELFF. The CDR3 nucleotides read TGTGCCAGCAGTTACTCGACCGGGAGCGGGGAGCTGTTTTTT. The rearrangement uses TRBV6-5 and TRBJ2-2; a weak D match, TRBD2 (6 bases). The germline V and J ends were trimmed by 0 bases and 7 bases, with 9 bases remaining between them. The CDR3 is 14 residues long. CDR1 MNHEY and CDR2 SVGAGI come from the germline V gene.

The chain is built from TRBV6-8 and TRBJ2-2; TRBD2 matches at 8 bases. The CDR3 is made up of 20 amino acids. V lost 2 bases and J lost 4; bases outside the gene matches: 18. CDR1 is MNHGY, CDR2 SAAAGT, per germline. CDR3 in amino acids: CASSYLPGPAGASGTGELFF. DNA of the CDR3: TGTGCCAGCAGTTACCTTCCGGGACCAGCGGGGGCTTCGGGCACCGGGGAGCTGTTTTTT.

The chain has TRBV20-1 and TRBJ1-2, with D maybe TRBD1 (6 bases). CDR1 and CDR2 from the germline V gene are DFQATT and SNEGSKA (reference sequence). The CDR3 consists of 13 residues. V was trimmed by 0 bases and J by 8 bases, leaving 13 bases between them. As DNA, the CDR3 is TGCAGTGCTAGAGATAAGGACAGCCTAGGCTACACCTTC. It specifies CSARDKDSLGYTF.

This chain connects TRBV20-1 to TRBJ2-2, with D perhaps matching TRBD1 (7 bases). CDR1 and CDR2 (germline): DFQATT, SNEGSKA (reference sequence). Trimming left V 5 bases short and J 2 bases short, with 18 bases between. The CDR3 contains 16 residues. The CDR3 coding sequence is TGCAGTGCTGCGTCCGCAGGGGGGACCAACACCGGGGAGCTGTTTTTT. Translated, it gives CSAASAGGTNTGELFF.

This clonotype has a handful of counts. The V call is TRBV6-2 or TRBV6-3, the J call TRBJ1-5, with 7 bases lining up with TRBD1. V lost 2 bases, J lost 1 base, and 11 bases stayed unmatched. The CDR3 length is 18 residues. Germline CDR1 reads MNHEY; CDR2 reads SVGEGT. The CDR3 DNA reads TGTGCCAGCAGTTACGATTTTACAGGGGAGACGAGCAATCAGCCCCAGCATTTT. It specifies CASSYDFTGETSNQPQHF.

At least ten counts were recorded for this clonotype. The chain uses TRBV7-2 and TRBJ1-5; D is ambiguous. Germline loops: CDR1 SGHTA, CDR2 FQGNSA. V was trimmed by 1 base and J by 4 bases, leaving 8 bases between them. The CDR3 covers 14 residues. In DNA form, the CDR3 reads TGTGCCAGCAGCTTAGGACACCTAAATCAGCCCCAGCATTTT. Its protein product is CASSLGHLNQPQHF.

This clonotype was observed a handful of times. The chain is built from TRBV7-6 and TRBJ1-2, with 8 bases that match TRBD1. The germline gives CDR1 SGHVS, CDR2 FNYEAQ. The CDR3 consists of 15 residues. Trimming cost V 3 bases and J 8 bases; bases outside gene matches: 11. As DNA, the CDR3 is TGTGCCAGCAGCTTCCCTAGAGGGGGACAGGAAGGCTACACCTTC. Protein product: CASSFPRGGQEGYTF. Combining the CDR3 with reference TRBV7-6 and TRBJ1-2 gives the whole variable domain GAGVSQSPRYKVTKRGQDVALRCDPISGHVSLYWYRQALGQGPEFLTYFNYEAQQDKSGLPNDRFSAERPEGSISTLTIQRTEQRDSAMYRCASSFPRGGQEGYTFGSGTRLTVV.

This clonotype occurred a few times. The DNA of the CDR3 is TGTGCCATCTTCGATTTCAGGAAACTCTATGGCTACACCTTC. It specifies CAIFDFRKLYGYTF. The chain employs TRBV7-2 and TRBJ1-2, with D unclear. Trimming stripped 10 bases from V and 4 bases from J, with 19 bases between. This CDR3 comprises 14 residues. Germline V gives CDR1 SGHTA, CDR2 FQGNSA.

This rearrangement joins TRBV12-3 or TRBV12-4 to TRBJ2-7; D may be TRBD1 (5 bases). V dropped 6 bases and J dropped 6 bases, with 15 bases sitting between them. The CDR3 is made up of 13 amino acids. CDR3 coding DNA: TGTGCCAGCAGCCCTGGGCGACAGCTCGAGCAGTACTTC. Its translation: CASSPGRQLEQYF.

At least ten counts were recorded for this clonotype. The chain is built from TRBV7-6 and TRBJ2-1; the D call may be TRBD1 or TRBD2 (5 bases each). Germline values: CDR1 SGHVS, CDR2 FNYEAQ. V dropped 5 bases and J dropped 8 bases, with 22 bases sitting between them. This CDR3 is built from 16 residues. This CDR3 is CASSGTGPPRVYEQFF. CDR3 nucleotides: TGTGCCAGCAGCGGGACCGGGCCCCCCAGAGTCTATGAGCAGTTCTTC.

This clonotype was seen a few times. The V call is TRBV29-1, the J call TRBJ1-1; D is ambiguous. Trimming removed 2 bases at V and 6 bases at J, with 7 bases between. This CDR3 contains 11 residues. CDR1 and CDR2 (germline): SQVTM, ANQGSEA. This CDR3 is CSVERVSEAFF. CDR3 nucleotide sequence: TGCAGCGTTGAAAGGGTTTCTGAAGCTTTCTTT. Together with reference TRBV29-1 and TRBJ1-1, the CDR3 gives the full variable domain: SAVISQKPSRDICQRGTSLTIQCQVDSQVTMMFWYRQQPGQSLTLIATANQGSEATYESGFVIDKFPISRPNLTFSTLTVSNMSPEDSSIYLCSVERVSEAFFGQGTRLTVV.

The rearrangement uses TRBV7-6 and TRBJ2-5; 7 bases fit TRBD2. Germline V lookup: CDR1 SGHVS, CDR2 FNYEAQ. There are 16 residues in the CDR3. With V trimmed by 1 base and J by 5 bases, 10 bases remained unmatched. CDR3 sequence: CASSLDFSFGGETQYF. In nucleotides, the CDR3 is TGTGCCAGCAGCTTAGATTTCAGCTTCGGGGGGGAGACCCAGTACTTC. Looking up the rest from reference TRBV7-6 and TRBJ2-5 gives the full variable domain: GAGVSQSPRYKVTKRGQDVALRCDPISGHVSLYWYRQALGQGPEFLTYFNYEAQQDKSGLPNDRFSAERPEGSISTLTIQRTEQRDSAMYRCASSLDFSFGGETQYFGPGTRLLVL.

This clonotype was detected a few times. The chain joins TRBV28 to TRBJ2-7; possibly TRBD2 for D (6 bases). V lost 5 bases to trimming and J lost 6 bases, with 17 bases between them. The germline V gene has CDR1 MDHEN and CDR2 SYDVKM. This CDR3 has 14 amino acids. The CDR3 loop is CASSSPAGTREQYV. CDR3 coding DNA: TGTGCCAGCAGTAGCCCAGCCGGGACTCGCGAGCAGTACGTC.

The sample holds many counts of this clonotype. The chain combines TRBV19 with TRBJ2-1; TRBD2 aligns across 7 bases. V lost 7 bases to trimming and J lost 2 bases; unmatched junction nucleotides: 11. The CDR3 is made up of 16 amino acids. Germline loops: CDR1 LNHDA, CDR2 SQIVND (reference sequence). CDR3 sequence (DNA): TGTGCCAGTACCCCGAAGCGGGGAAGTGCCTACAATGAGCAGTTCTTC. Translating it yields CASTPKRGSAYNEQFF.

The chain couples TRBV6-1 to TRBJ2-4; 8 bases map to TRBD2. This CDR3 is built from 16 residues. Germline V lookup: CDR1 MNHNS, CDR2 SASEGT. Unmatched junction bases numbered 10, after V lost 1 base and J lost 8 bases. CDR3 nucleotides: TGTGCCAGCAGTGAAGGACCAACCTCGGGGGGGGACATTCAGTACTTC. Its translation is CASSEGPTSGGDIQYF.

The V and J genes are TRBV6-2 or TRBV6-3 and TRBJ1-2; TRBD1 might be the D (6 bases). In germline, CDR1 is MNHEY, CDR2 SVGEGT. There are 15 residues in the CDR3. V lost 0 bases and J lost 4, with 12 bases in between. The CDR3 loop is CASSYSPGQSYGYTF. CDR3 sequence (DNA): TGTGCCAGCAGTTACTCGCCCGGACAGAGCTATGGCTACACCTTC.

The chain carries TRBV23-1 and TRBJ1-2, with 10 bases lining up with TRBD1. TRBV23-1 is reported as an ORF; its role is uncertain. This CDR3 spans 15 amino acids. Trimming at V came to 10 bases and at J to 4 bases, leaving 12 bases not matched to a gene. CDR3 bases: TGCGCCACCTTCGACAGGGGGCGTTTTGGCTATGGCTACACCTTC. As protein: CATFDRGRFGYGYTF.

This clonotype was observed many times. DNA for the CDR3: TGTGCCAGCAGTTCGACGGCTAGCACAGATACGCAGTATTTT. It specifies CASSSTASTDTQYF. This chain uses TRBV6-1 with TRBJ2-3; no definite D call. The CDR3 is 14 residues long. The V gene's germline CDR1 is MNHNS and CDR2 SASEGT. V was cut by 5 bases and J by 0 bases, with 9 bases left in between.

The rearrangement links TRBV6-2 or TRBV6-3 to TRBJ2-7; D uncertain. The CDR3 spans 14 residues. V gave up 0 bases and J gave up 3 bases, with 9 bases separating them. The germline CDR1 and CDR2 sequences are MNHEY and SVGEGT. In DNA, the CDR3 is TGTGCCAGCAGTTACTCAAAGCTCCACTACGAGCAGTACGTC. Translating gives CASSYSKLHYEQYV.

This clonotype was detected a few times. V and J are TRBV14 and TRBJ1-1, with D perhaps TRBD1 (5 bases). The germline CDR1 and CDR2 sequences are SGHDN and FVKESK. There are 14 residues in the CDR3. Trimming left V 4 bases short and J 7 bases short, with 16 bases between. The CDR3 DNA reads as TGTGCCAGCAGCCCCTTGGGACTTCGGGTTGAAGCTTTCTTT. It encodes CASSPLGLRVEAFF.

The chain combines TRBV20-1 with TRBJ2-5, with D uncertain. Looked up from germline, CDR1 is DFQATT and CDR2 is SNEGSKA (reference sequence). The CDR3 length is 15 residues. V was pared by 0 bases and J by 0 bases, with 11 bases between. The CDR3 sequence is CSARDLERYQETQYF. Written as DNA, the CDR3 is TGCAGTGCTAGAGATTTAGAGCGCTACCAAGAGACCCAGTACTTC.

In its sample, this clonotype was seen a few times. CDR3 protein: CASGLAGALNFYNEQFF. As DNA, the CDR3 is TGTGCCAGCGGACTAGCGGGGGCCCTAAACTTTTACAATGAGCAGTTCTTC. The chain links TRBV6-6 to TRBJ2-1; 13 bases fit TRBD2. Trimming cost V 8 bases and J 4 bases; bases outside gene matches: 11. From germline, CDR1 is MNHNY and CDR2 SVGAGI (reference sequence). This CDR3 spans 17 amino acids.

This clonotype was found many times. The V gene is TRBV7-2, the J gene TRBJ2-1; TRBD2 aligns across 11 bases. With V trimmed by 2 bases and J by 0 bases, 9 bases remained unmatched. This CDR3 region has 19 residues. From germline, CDR1 is SGHTA and CDR2 FQGNSA. This CDR3 reads CASSLLAGGLLSSYNEQFF. The CDR3 DNA reads as TGTGCCAGCAGCTTACTAGCGGGGGGCCTTTTGAGCTCCTACAATGAGCAGTTCTTC.

The rearrangement uses TRBV6-2 or TRBV6-3 and TRBJ2-7, with 14 nucleotides matching TRBD2. Per germline, CDR1 MNHEY and CDR2 SVGEGT. Trimming removed 5 bases from V and 5 bases from J; junction bases left unmatched: 2. The CDR3 spans 14 residues. For the CDR3, the DNA is TGTGCCAGCAGTATGGGACTAGCGGGGGACGAGCAGTACGTC. This codes for CASSMGLAGDEQYV.

This clonotype was detected only a few times. V usage is TRBV24-1 and J usage is TRBJ1-2, with 10 bases fitting TRBD1. Germline CDR1 and CDR2: KGHDR and SFDVKD. The trim removed 2 bases at V and 0 bases at J, leaving 8 bases unmatched. The CDR3 extends over 18 amino acids. The CDR3: CATSDSGGQGSTNYGYTF. CDR3 sequence (DNA): TGTGCCACCAGTGATTCCGGGGGACAGGGGTCAACTAACTATGGCTACACCTTC.